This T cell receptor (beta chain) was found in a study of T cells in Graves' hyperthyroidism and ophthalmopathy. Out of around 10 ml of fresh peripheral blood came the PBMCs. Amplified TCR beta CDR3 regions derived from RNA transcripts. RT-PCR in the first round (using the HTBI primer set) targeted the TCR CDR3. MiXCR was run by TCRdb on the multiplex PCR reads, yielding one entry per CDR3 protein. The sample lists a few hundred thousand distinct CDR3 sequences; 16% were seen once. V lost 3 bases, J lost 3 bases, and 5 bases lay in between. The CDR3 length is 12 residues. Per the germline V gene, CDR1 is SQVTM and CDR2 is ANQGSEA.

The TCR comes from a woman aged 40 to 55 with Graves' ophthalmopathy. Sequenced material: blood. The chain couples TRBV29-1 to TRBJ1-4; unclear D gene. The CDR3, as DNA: TGCAGCGTTGAGTCATCTAATGAAAAACTGTTTTTT. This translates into CSVESSNEKLFF. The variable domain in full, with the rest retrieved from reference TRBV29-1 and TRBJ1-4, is SAVISQKPSRDICQRGTSLTIQCQVDSQVTMMFWYRQQPGQSLTLIATANQGSEATYESGFVIDKFPISRPNLTFSTLTVSNMSPEDSSIYLCSVESSNEKLFFGSGTQLSVL.